A selection of T cell receptor beta chains follows, all from one sample in a study of shared T cell receptors in the human thymus. Repertoires were generated with immunoSEQ multiplex PCR, while TCRdb's copy carries only in-frame clones and drops some. The sample lists under 450,000 clones, approximately 95% seen once, with approximately 0.02% in the top ten. Sequencing was done on a sample of thymocytes. The receptors here all came from a human donor. Each CDR3 is given with its conserved first and last residue. The D gene is left open where the match is weak. The listing skips clone size in some rows; elsewhere it reads once, few, many or a size class.

size: -
V: TRBV18
D: -
J: TRBJ1-4
DNA: TGTGCCAGCTCACCTCTACCGGGGGGGATAGACGAAAAACTGTTTTTT
CDR3: CASSPLPGGIDEKLFF

size: -
V: TRBV7-6
D: TRBD2
J: TRBJ2-3
DNA: TGTGCCAGCAGCTGGGGACTAGCGGGTGGCACAGATACGCAGTATTTT
CDR3: CASSWGLAGGTDTQYF

size: -
V: TRBV29-1
D: -
J: TRBJ1-3
DNA: TGCAGCGTTGAAGTTCCGGGTATAGCTGGAAACACCATATATTTT
CDR3: CSVEVPGIAGNTIYF

size: -
V: TRBV28
D: -
J: TRBJ1-5
DNA: TGTGCCAGCAGCTCCAAGACAGAAGATTACGGCAATCAGCCCCAGCATTTT
CDR3: CASSSKTEDYGNQPQHF

size: -
V: TRBV4-1
D: -
J: TRBJ1-5
DNA: TGCGCCAGCAGCCAAGATTGGGAAGACATCAATCAGCCCCAGCATTTT
CDR3: CASSQDWEDINQPQHF

size: once
V: TRBV4-2
D: -
J: TRBJ2-3
DNA: TGTGCCAGCAGCCAAGATGGGGCGGAGACTAGCACAGATACGCAGTATTTT
CDR3: CASSQDGAETSTDTQYF

size: -
V: TRBV30
D: -
J: TRBJ1-4
DNA: TGTGCCTGGAGCAGCTCTAATGAAAAACTGTTTTTT
CDR3: CAWSSSNEKLFF

size: once
V: TRBV7-2
D: TRBD2
J: TRBJ2-1
DNA: TGTGCCAGCAGCTCCGGACTAGCGGGAGTGAGCCATGAGCAGTTCTTC
CDR3: CASSSGLAGVSHEQFF

size: -
V: TRBV21-1
D: -
J: TRBJ1-5
DNA: TGTGCCAGCAGCAAAACGGCCTCTGAGGGACCTTTTCTCCATAGCAATCAGCCCCAGCATTTT
CDR3: CASSKTASEGPFLHSNQPQHF

size: -
V: TRBV28
D: -
J: TRBJ1-1
DNA: TGTGCCAGCAACCGGAGCGGCACTGAAGCTTTCTTT
CDR3: CASNRSGTEAFF

size: -
V: TRBV27
D: TRBD1
J: TRBJ1-2
DNA: TGTGCCAGCAGTTTGGCCGGGAACAGGGGGCGGTTAAACTATGGCTACACCTTC
CDR3: CASSLAGNRGRLNYGYTF

size: -
V: TRBV27
D: -
J: TRBJ1-2
DNA: TGTGCCAGCAGTACCACCATGGGACACCCCTATGGCTACACCTTC
CDR3: CASSTTMGHPYGYTF

size: -
V: TRBV7-9
D: -
J: TRBJ2-3
DNA: TGTGCCAGCAGCTTAGGGTTTGGGACACCTCTCACAGATACGCAGTATTTT
CDR3: CASSLGFGTPLTDTQYF

size: -
V: TRBV28
D: -
J: TRBJ1-2
DNA: TGTGCCAGCATCGGGCTTAACTATGGCTACACCTTC
CDR3: CASIGLNYGYTF

size: -
V: TRBV5-1
D: TRBD2
J: TRBJ2-1
DNA: TGCGCCAGCAGCTTAAGTGGGAGGGCTAGGGATGAGCAGTTCTTC
CDR3: CASSLSGRARDEQFF

size: -
V: TRBV5-5
D: TRBD1
J: TRBJ1-1
DNA: TGTGCCAGCAGCTCCCTGGACAGGGAAAACACTGAAGCTTTCTTT
CDR3: CASSSLDRENTEAFF

size: once
V: TRBV4-1
D: -
J: TRBJ2-7
DNA: TGCGCCAGCAGCCAAGAGCGCGGACGAGCGTCAGCCTACGAGCAGTACTTC
CDR3: CASSQERGRASAYEQYF

size: -
V: TRBV10-3
D: -
J: TRBJ2-5
DNA: TGTGCCATCAGTGAGGACATGGGGGGACTTTCAATTTACCAGTACTTC
CDR3: CAISEDMGGLSIYQYF

size: -
V: TRBV14
D: -
J: TRBJ2-3
DNA: TGTGCCAGCAGACGGCGCACAGATACGCAGTATTTT
CDR3: CASRRRTDTQYF

size: -
V: TRBV6-5
D: -
J: TRBJ2-5
DNA: TGTGCCAGCAGTCTTAGCGGTACCTACCAAGAGACCCAGTACTTC
CDR3: CASSLSGTYQETQYF

size: -
V: TRBV27
D: -
J: TRBJ1-5
DNA: TGTGCCAGCAGCTCCCGGCCCGCCTCGGCCCAGCATTTT
CDR3: CASSSRPASAQHF

size: -
V: TRBV20-1
D: -
J: TRBJ2-7
DNA: TGCAGTGCTCAGCCCCGATACGAGCAGTACTTC
CDR3: CSAQPRYEQYF

size: -
V: TRBV7-8
D: -
J: TRBJ2-3
DNA: TGTGCCAGCAGCTCCAGTGTGGAAGGCACAGATACGCAGTATTTT
CDR3: CASSSSVEGTDTQYF

size: once
V: TRBV19
D: -
J: TRBJ1-1
DNA: TGTGCCAGTATTCTGAGGGATCGGATTAGCGGCACTGAAGCTTTCTTT
CDR3: CASILRDRISGTEAFF

size: -
V: TRBV6-1
D: -
J: TRBJ2-3
DNA: TGTGCCAGCAGTGAAGCGGGGAGACCCCGAGATACGCAGTATTTT
CDR3: CASSEAGRPRDTQYF

size: -
V: TRBV7-2
D: -
J: TRBJ1-2
DNA: TGTGCCAGCAGCTTAGTTCCGGAGGAAAGCTATGGCTACACCTTC
CDR3: CASSLVPEESYGYTF

size: once
V: TRBV19
D: -
J: TRBJ2-7
DNA: TGTGCCAGTAGTGTGCTCGGGGAGGGGGTCCACGAGCAGTACTTC
CDR3: CASSVLGEGVHEQYF

size: -
V: TRBV6-4
D: -
J: TRBJ1-1
DNA: TGTGCCAGCAGTGGCGGCGGGAGGGCGCGGGTGAACACTGAAGCTTTCTTT
CDR3: CASSGGGRARVNTEAFF

size: -
V: TRBV19
D: -
J: TRBJ2-7
DNA: TGTGCCAGTAGTATTAGGGCTGTGCAGGACAGCCTCTACGAGCAGTACTTC
CDR3: CASSIRAVQDSLYEQYF

size: -
V: TRBV7-2
D: -
J: TRBJ2-7
DNA: TGTGCCAGCAGCTTCCCTAGACGCTCCTACGAGCAGTACTTC
CDR3: CASSFPRRSYEQYF

size: -
V: TRBV27
D: TRBD1
J: TRBJ2-7
DNA: TGTGCCGCCAGGGACAGCGCCTACGAGCAGTACTTC
CDR3: CAARDSAYEQYF

size: -
V: TRBV10-3
D: TRBD2
J: TRBJ2-7
DNA: TGTGCCATCAGTGAGTCATCCCTAGCGGGAGGAACCTACGAGCAGTACTTC
CDR3: CAISESSLAGGTYEQYF

size: -
V: TRBV7-2
D: TRBD2
J: TRBJ2-3
DNA: TGTGCCAGCAGCTCGAAGCGGGAGGGCCTCTTTGATACGCAGTATTTT
CDR3: CASSSKREGLFDTQYF

size: -
V: TRBV10-3
D: -
J: TRBJ2-2
DNA: TGTGCCATCAGTGAGTCGAGGGGACACAACACCGGGGAGCTGTTTTTT
CDR3: CAISESRGHNTGELFF

size: -
V: TRBV19
D: -
J: TRBJ2-5
DNA: TGTGCCTCGAGGCAGGGGTCAGGGAGAAAGGAGACCCAGTACTTC
CDR3: CASRQGSGRKETQYF

size: once
V: TRBV30
D: TRBD2
J: TRBJ2-1
DNA: TGTGCCCGTACTAGCGGGATGAATGAGCAGTTCTTC
CDR3: CARTSGMNEQFF

size: -
V: TRBV5-8
D: -
J: TRBJ2-5
DNA: TGTGCCAGCTGCCGGGGCTTCCAAGAGACCCAGTACTTC
CDR3: CASCRGFQETQYF

size: -
V: TRBV6-1
D: -
J: TRBJ2-3
DNA: TGTGCCAGCAGCCTTCGGGGTGGGGGGCAAGATACGCAGTATTTT
CDR3: CASSLRGGGQDTQYF

size: few
V: TRBV15
D: TRBD1
J: TRBJ1-5
DNA: TGTGCCACCAGCAGAGGGACAGGGGGCCTTAATAGCAATCAGCCCCAGCATTTT
CDR3: CATSRGTGGLNSNQPQHF

size: -
V: TRBV28
D: -
J: TRBJ2-2
DNA: TGTGCCAGCAGCACCTCTAGCGTTCCGAACACCGGGGAGCTGTTTTTT
CDR3: CASSTSSVPNTGELFF

size: -
V: TRBV4-1
D: TRBD2
J: TRBJ2-1
DNA: TGCGCCAGCAGCCATAGCGGGAGGACCAGTCACAATGAGCAGTTCTTC
CDR3: CASSHSGRTSHNEQFF

size: -
V: TRBV19
D: -
J: TRBJ2-5
DNA: TGTGCCAGTAGTATGGCGGTGGCGGGGGAGACCCAGTACTTC
CDR3: CASSMAVAGETQYF

size: -
V: TRBV19
D: -
J: TRBJ2-1
DNA: TGTGCCAGTAGTATACTCAACGCGGGCTCCTACAATGAGCAGTTCTTC
CDR3: CASSILNAGSYNEQFF

size: -
V: TRBV28
D: TRBD1
J: TRBJ2-3
DNA: TGTGCCAGCGGATGTGGGGACAGGGGGCCTAAGAGCACAGATACGCAGTATTTT
CDR3: CASGCGDRGPKSTDTQYF

size: -
V: TRBV6-6
D: -
J: TRBJ2-1
DNA: TGTGCCAGCAGTTCCCGGTTCTACAATGAGCAGTTCTTC
CDR3: CASSSRFYNEQFF

size: -
V: TRBV28
D: TRBD1
J: TRBJ2-3
DNA: TGTGCCAGCAGGGGACAGGCCCCCGGTACGCAGTATTTT
CDR3: CASRGQAPGTQYF

size: -
V: TRBV25-1
D: -
J: TRBJ2-5
DNA: TGTGCCAGCGGGGGGACAGAAGAGACCCAGTACTTC
CDR3: CASGGTEETQYF

size: -
V: TRBV28
D: -
J: TRBJ1-4
DNA: TGTGCCAGCAGTCCGCCGACAGGCATTAATGAAAAACTGTTTTTT
CDR3: CASSPPTGINEKLFF

size: -
V: TRBV5-6
D: -
J: TRBJ2-1
DNA: TGTGCCAGCAGCTTGACGGCTGGTACTAGCTCCTACAATGAGCAGTTCTTC
CDR3: CASSLTAGTSSYNEQFF

size: -
V: TRBV28
D: TRBD2
J: TRBJ2-7
DNA: TGTGCCAGCAGGTCAATAGGCACTAGCGGGAGAAGGGACGAGCAGTACTTC
CDR3: CASRSIGTSGRRDEQYF

size: -
V: TRBV27
D: TRBD2
J: TRBJ2-7
DNA: TGTGCCAGCAGTTCGAGGGCTAGCGGGAGGACAGAGCAGTACTTC
CDR3: CASSSRASGRTEQYF

size: -
V: TRBV5-6
D: -
J: TRBJ1-2
DNA: TGTGCCAGCAGCTGCCTCCGGGTTAACTATGGCTACACCTTC
CDR3: CASSCLRVNYGYTF

size: -
V: TRBV4-1
D: TRBD1
J: TRBJ2-2
DNA: TGCGCCAGCAGCCAAGAACACGGACAGGAAATGGTCGCCGGGGAGCTGTTTTTT
CDR3: CASSQEHGQEMVAGELFF

size: -
V: TRBV7-2
D: TRBD2
J: TRBJ2-3
DNA: TGTGCCAGCAGCTTTAGGGTAGGACCTGGACTAGCGGGGTCAGATACGCAGTATTTT
CDR3: CASSFRVGPGLAGSDTQYF

size: -
V: TRBV14
D: -
J: TRBJ2-1
DNA: TGTGCCAGCAGCCAAGATCCGATCGGGGCACAAGAGTTGATGAATGAGCAGTTCTTC
CDR3: CASSQDPIGAQELMNEQFF

size: -
V: TRBV12-5
D: -
J: TRBJ2-3
DNA: TGTGCTAGTGGTCCCTATCCCCCTAGGGGCGGTCACGCCGATGATACGCAGTATTTT
CDR3: CASGPYPPRGGHADDTQYF

size: -
V: TRBV18
D: -
J: TRBJ2-5
DNA: TGTGCCAGCTCACCAAAGGGTGGGGAGACCCAGTACTTC
CDR3: CASSPKGGETQYF

size: -
V: TRBV28
D: TRBD2
J: TRBJ2-7
DNA: TGTGCCAGCACTTTAAGGACTAGGAAGAGCCACGAGCAGTACTTC
CDR3: CASTLRTRKSHEQYF

size: -
V: TRBV27
D: -
J: TRBJ1-6
DNA: TGTGCCAGCCGATTAACACAGCCGGGGAGTTCACCCCTCCACTTT
CDR3: CASRLTQPGSSPLHF